Sequencing of this TCR beta chain was carried out in a study of prognosis after radiotherapy for stage I lung cancer. The length of the CDR3 is 14 residues. Germline V gene sequence: CDR1 MNHGY, CDR2 SAAAGT. Multiplex PCR in two rounds served to amplify TCR beta CDR3 from genomic DNA. TRBV and TRBJ genes each had their own specific primers in first-round PCR. TCRdb called the multiplex PCR reads again in MiXCR, with one record for every CDR3 protein. Seen here are 20,000 to 30,000 distinct CDR3 sequences, roughly 40% observed once, and the top ten hold more than 30%. As to this clonotype: A far larger clone is one nucleotide away, so this likely arose from a read error.

Material: PBMCs, obtained before or after stereotactic body radiation therapy (not recorded which). This TCR was sampled from a donor at least 50 years old with non-small cell lung cancer. The V call is TRBV6-8, the J call TRBJ2-7; 7 bases fit TRBD1. The CDR3 sequence is CAISSLTGAYEQYF. CDR3 in DNA: TGTGCCATCAGTTCCTTAACAGGGGCATACGAGCAGTACTTC.